The rows below give T cell receptor beta chains drawn from one sample of a study of cytomegalovirus exposure and HLA in healthy donors. Repertoires were generated with immunoSEQ multiplex PCR, while TCRdb's copy carries only in-frame clones and drops some. The sample shows some 60,000 clones, 90% to 97% of them seen only once. Input material: PBMCs. Receptor source: a man aged 18 to 35 in good health and CMV-seronegative. CDR3s include the opening cysteine and the closing phenylalanine or tryptophan. D genes are given only for firm matches. Some rows mark clone size as missing; the rest say once, few, many or name a class of expanded clone.

j_call,d_call,clone_size,v_call,cdr3_aa,cdr3_nt
TRBJ2-1,-,-,TRBV6-6,CASLGGVDNEQFF,TGTGCCAGCTTGGGGGGAGTGGACAATGAGCAGTTCTTC
TRBJ2-3,-,-,TRBV28,CASSPFGTLADTQYF,TGTGCCAGCAGTCCTTTCGGGACTCTGGCAGATACGCAGTATTTT
TRBJ2-7,TRBD1,-,TRBV4-3,CASSQDTGTGTYEQYF,TGCGCCAGCAGCCAAGACACCGGGACAGGGACCTACGAGCAGTACTTC
TRBJ2-5,-,medium-sized,TRBV6-5,CASGWEETQYF,TGTGCCAGCGGTTGGGAGGAGACCCAGTACTTC
TRBJ2-1,-,-,TRBV6-1,CASSDLRGQFF,TGTGCCAGCAGTGATCTCAGGGGGCAGTTCTTC
TRBJ1-1,TRBD1,-,TRBV19,CASSITGGAVSAFF,TGTGCCAGTAGTATAACAGGGGGCGCGGTGTCGGCTTTCTTT
TRBJ1-1,TRBD1,-,TRBV9,CASSEGTGGWGTEAFF,TGTGCCAGCAGCGAAGGGACAGGGGGCTGGGGCACTGAAGCTTTCTTT
TRBJ2-2,TRBD1,-,TRBV11-2,CASSLDSPGGIGELFF,TGTGCCAGCAGCTTAGATTCCCCAGGGGGCATCGGGGAGCTGTTTTTT
TRBJ2-1,TRBD2,-,TRBV18,CASSRRTSGSYNEQFF,TGTGCCAGCTCCCGCAGGACTAGCGGCTCCTACAATGAGCAGTTCTTC
TRBJ2-4,TRBD2,once,TRBV5-1,CASSPYPGGVAKNIQYF,TGCGCCAGCAGCCCATACCCCGGGGGGGTAGCCAAAAACATTCAGTACTTC
TRBJ2-3,TRBD1,-,TRBV14,CASSHPGQGTDTQYF,TGTGCCAGCAGCCATCCGGGACAGGGCACAGATACGCAGTATTTT
TRBJ2-7,TRBD1,-,TRBV5-1,CASSSRTGATYEQYF,TGCGCCAGCAGCTCACGGACAGGGGCCACCTACGAGCAGTACTTC
TRBJ1-4,-,-,TRBV28,CASSFPGSGVEKLFF,TGTGCCAGCAGTTTTCCGGGGAGCGGGGTTGAAAAACTGTTTTTT
TRBJ2-1,TRBD2,-,TRBV7-7,CASSPLAGPSGEQFF,TGTGCTAGCAGCCCCCTAGCGGGGCCGTCGGGTGAGCAGTTCTTC
TRBJ2-1,TRBD2,-,TRBV9,CASSVGSGSSYNEQFF,TGTGCCAGCAGCGTAGGGAGCGGGAGCTCCTACAATGAGCAGTTCTTC
TRBJ2-3,TRBD2,-,TRBV5-6,CASSFYEREYTDTQYF,TGTGCCAGCAGCTTTTATGAGCGGGAATACACAGATACGCAGTATTTT
TRBJ2-1,TRBD2,-,TRBV10-2,CASMIAGLYNEQFF,TGCGCCAGCATGATAGCGGGCCTATACAATGAGCAGTTCTTC
TRBJ2-3,TRBD1,-,TRBV2,CASSGRTGRSSVYF,TGTGCCAGCAGTGGTCGGACAGGTCGTTCTTCGGTTTATTTT
TRBJ2-7,-,-,TRBV11-2,CASSLGGGLSYEQYF,TGTGCCAGCAGCTTAGGTGGCGGCTTATCCTACGAGCAGTACTTC
TRBJ1-2,-,once,TRBV7-9,CASSLAGGNYGYTF,TGTGCCAGCAGCTTAGCCGGGGGAAACTATGGCTACACCTTC
TRBJ2-7,-,-,TRBV5-5,CASSSGTSNEQYF,TGTGCCAGCAGCTCCGGGACAAGCAACGAGCAGTACTTC
TRBJ2-5,-,once,TRBV5-1,CASSPDSGETQYF,TGCGCCAGCAGCCCCGACTCGGGAGAGACCCAGTACTTC
TRBJ2-3,TRBD2,-,TRBV10-3,CAISESWTSGTSTDTQYF,TGTGCCATCAGTGAGAGCTGGACTAGCGGGACCAGCACAGATACGCAGTATTTT
TRBJ2-7,TRBD2,-,TRBV15,CATSRDDSGLARYEQYF,TGTGCCACCAGCAGAGATGACTCGGGACTAGCTCGCTACGAGCAGTACTTC
TRBJ1-5,TRBD1,-,TRBV6-5,CASRNSGGSNQPQHF,TGTGCCAGCCGTAATTCAGGGGGTAGCAATCAGCCCCAGCATTTT
TRBJ1-1,TRBD1,-,TRBV23-1,CASSQSTGGNTEAFF,TGCGCCAGCAGTCAATCTACAGGGGGGAACACTGAAGCTTTCTTT
TRBJ1-2,TRBD1,-,TRBV6-1,CASSEKTGDGYTF,TGTGCCAGCAGTGAAAAGACAGGGGATGGCTACACCTTC
TRBJ2-7,TRBD2,-,TRBV9,CASSVASGSSEQYF,TGTGCCAGCAGCGTAGCTAGCGGGAGTAGCGAGCAGTACTTC
TRBJ2-3,TRBD2,-,TRBV9,CASSVEASGRTDTQYF,TGTGCCAGCAGCGTAGAGGCTAGCGGGAGGACAGATACGCAGTATTTT
TRBJ2-7,-,-,TRBV29-1,CSVEGAGTYEQYF,TGCAGCGTTGAAGGTGCGGGAACCTACGAGCAGTACTTC
TRBJ1-2,-,-,TRBV6-1,CASSEGWQIYGYTF,TGTGCCAGCAGTGAAGGGTGGCAGATCTATGGCTACACCTTC
TRBJ2-7,TRBD1,-,TRBV5-6,CASRNIGQGYEQYF,TGTGCCAGCAGAAACATCGGACAGGGCTACGAGCAGTACTTC
TRBJ2-2,TRBD2,-,TRBV7-8,CASSALLAGVPNTGELFF,TGTGCCAGCAGCGCGTTACTAGCGGGAGTACCAAACACCGGGGAGCTGTTTTTT
TRBJ2-7,TRBD1,-,TRBV28,CASSPGQDYEQYF,TGTGCCAGCAGTCCGGGACAGGACTACGAGCAGTACTTC
TRBJ1-1,-,-,TRBV19,CASRSGQYYMNTEAFF,TGTGCCAGTAGATCAGGACAGTACTACATGAACACTGAAGCTTTCTTT
TRBJ2-2,-,-,TRBV7-9,CASSPRGPSEHTGELFF,TGTGCCAGCAGCCCGAGGGGCCCTAGCGAACACACCGGGGAGCTGTTTTTT
TRBJ1-2,-,-,TRBV2,CASSEGQPERGYTF,TGTGCCAGCAGTGAAGGGCAGCCGGAGAGAGGCTACACCTTC
TRBJ2-1,TRBD2,-,TRBV18,CASSPSSGTYNEQFF,TGTGCCAGCTCACCTTCTAGCGGGACTTACAATGAGCAGTTCTTC
TRBJ2-7,TRBD1,-,TRBV7-9,CASSFSGTVDLGKEQYF,TGTGCCAGCAGCTTCTCCGGGACAGTGGACCTAGGGAAGGAGCAGTACTTC
TRBJ2-5,-,-,TRBV9,CASSVGREETQYF,TGTGCCAGCAGCGTTGGCAGGGAAGAGACCCAGTACTTC
TRBJ2-7,TRBD2,once,TRBV7-8,CASSLIAGEQYF,TGTGCCAGCAGCCTCATAGCGGGCGAGCAGTACTTC
TRBJ2-3,TRBD2,-,TRBV28,CASRFGEREIVDTQYF,TGTGCCAGCAGGTTTGGAGAGCGGGAGATAGTAGATACGCAGTATTTT
TRBJ2-3,-,-,TRBV18,CASSPSGTDTQYF,TGTGCCAGCTCTCCCAGCGGCACAGATACGCAGTATTTT
TRBJ2-3,TRBD1,once,TRBV5-1,CATRRDRGTDTQYF,TGCGCCACCCGTAGGGACAGGGGGACAGATACGCAGTATTTT
TRBJ1-5,-,-,TRBV28,CASRTGLYQPQHF,TGTGCCAGCAGGACCGGGTTATATCAGCCCCAGCATTTT
TRBJ1-3,TRBD1,-,TRBV7-9,CASSPRDRGGNTIYF,TGTGCCAGCAGCCCCCGGGACAGGGGGGGAAACACCATATATTTT
TRBJ2-7,TRBD2,-,TRBV30,CAWSAGLAGSYEQYF,TGTGCCTGGAGTGCCGGACTAGCGGGATCCTACGAGCAGTACTTC
TRBJ2-7,-,-,TRBV10-3,CAISPGGGGYEQYF,TGTGCCATCAGTCCGGGCGGGGGCGGTTACGAGCAGTACTTC
TRBJ2-3,-,-,TRBV5-6,CASSFRRDSGTDTQYF,TGTGCCAGCAGCTTCAGACGAGACTCCGGCACAGATACGCAGTATTTT
TRBJ2-3,TRBD2,-,TRBV28,CASSLWSGGTDTQYF,TGTGCCAGCAGTTTATGGAGCGGGGGGACAGATACGCAGTATTTT
TRBJ2-7,-,-,TRBV27,CASSLSEAYEQYF,TGTGCCAGCAGTTTATCAGAGGCCTACGAGCAGTACTTC
TRBJ2-5,-,once,TRBV29-1,CSALQRFQETQYF,TGCAGCGCCCTTCAGCGCTTCCAAGAGACCCAGTACTTC
TRBJ1-5,-,-,TRBV28,CASLSRDISQPQHF,TGTGCCAGCTTGTCCCGGGACATTTCCCAGCCCCAGCATTTT
TRBJ2-1,TRBD2,-,TRBV7-2,CASSLVAGSYNEQFF,TGTGCCAGCAGCTTAGTAGCGGGATCCTACAATGAGCAGTTCTTC
TRBJ2-7,TRBD2,-,TRBV11-1,CASSLMTSGVYEQYF,TGTGCCAGCAGCTTAATGACTAGCGGGGTCTACGAGCAGTACTTC
TRBJ1-4,-,-,TRBV10-2,CASREEVARGEKLFF,TGCGCCAGCAGGGAAGAGGTGGCACGAGGAGAAAAACTGTTTTTT
TRBJ1-1,-,-,TRBV7-9,CASSLAAGGGEAFF,TGTGCCAGCAGCTTAGCAGCCGGGGGGGGTGAAGCTTTCTTT
TRBJ1-4,-,-,TRBV18,CASSLTSLEEKLFF,TGTGCCAGCTCACTAACGTCTCTTGAGGAAAAACTGTTTTTT
TRBJ2-3,-,-,TRBV10-2,CASTGTDTQYF,TGCGCCAGCACCGGCACAGATACGCAGTATTTT
TRBJ2-3,-,-,TRBV7-9,CASSLARSSTSTDTQYF,TGTGCCAGCAGCTTAGCGCGGTCGTCAACTAGCACAGATACGCAGTATTTT